This record concerns one TCR beta chain sequence. Germline CDR1 reads SGHRS; CDR2 reads YFSETQ. This CDR3 region has 17 residues. With 0 bases clipped from V and 0 bases from J, the junction kept 5 bases outside the gene matches. Profiling relied on immunoSEQ multiplex PCR, and the TCRdb table lists in-frame clones only, not all of them. Of tens of thousands of clones in the sample, 93% were seen once. The nonmyeloablative bone marrow transplants came from related graft donors, with transient mixed chimerism. This sample stems from a study of Tregs in tolerant kidney transplant recipients. This receptor was obtained from a human patient who received a combined kidney and bone marrow transplant. Some of these T cells may belong to the graft donor. V gene TRBV5-1 combines with J gene TRBJ2-2; 7 bases match TRBD2. Sequenced material: CD4+ T cells from blood (PBMCs), taken 12 months after the transplant. Here the CDR3 reads CASSLEGLLANTGELFF. The CDR3 nucleotides read TGCGCCAGCAGCTTGGAGGGACTACTCGCGAACACCGGGGAGCTGTTTTTT.